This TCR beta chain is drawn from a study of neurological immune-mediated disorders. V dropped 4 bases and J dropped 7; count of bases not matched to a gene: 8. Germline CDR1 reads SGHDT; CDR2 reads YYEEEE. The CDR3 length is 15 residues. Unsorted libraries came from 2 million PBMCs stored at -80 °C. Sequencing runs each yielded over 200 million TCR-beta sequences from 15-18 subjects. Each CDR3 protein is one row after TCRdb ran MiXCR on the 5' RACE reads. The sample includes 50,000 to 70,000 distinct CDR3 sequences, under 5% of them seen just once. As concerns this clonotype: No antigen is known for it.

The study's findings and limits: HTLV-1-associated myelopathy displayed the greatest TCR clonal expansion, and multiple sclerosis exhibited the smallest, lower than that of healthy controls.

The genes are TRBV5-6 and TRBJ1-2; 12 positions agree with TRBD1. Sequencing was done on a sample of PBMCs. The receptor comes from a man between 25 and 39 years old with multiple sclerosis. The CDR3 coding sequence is TGTGCCAGCAGCCGCCGGGACAGGGGGCTTCGTGGCTACACCTTC. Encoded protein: CASSRRDRGLRGYTF.